The 4 T cell receptor beta chains given below trace back to one sample, sequenced in a study of blood T cell repertoires in COVID-19. The data were produced by immunoSEQ multiplex PCR, yet TCRdb's version contains in-frame clones alone and is incomplete. The repertoire includes a few hundred thousand clones, 70% to 90% of them detected once, and roughly 6.6% sits in the top ten. The sample was peripheral blood. Receptors were obtained from a woman between 55 and 75 years old with COVID-19, enrolled during active disease.

The genes are TRBV11-3 and TRBJ1-1, with D unclear. Trimming took 7 bases from V and 1 from J, leaving 13 bases between them. CDR1 and CDR2 from the germline V gene are SGHNT and YENEEA. The CDR3 totals 14 residues. The CDR3 sequence: CASTRAGKNTEAFF. DNA for the CDR3: TGTGCCAGCACCCGAGCGGGGAAGAACACTGAAGCTTTCTTT.

CDR3 region: CASSYSNTVYYGYTF. In DNA, the CDR3 is TGTGCCAGCAGTTACTCGAACACAGTCTACTATGGCTACACCTTC. V and J are TRBV6-5 and TRBJ1-2; D is unclear. There are 15 residues in the CDR3. V lost 0 bases, J lost 3 bases, and 11 bases lay in between. CDR1 and CDR2 from the germline V gene are MNHEY and SVGAGI.

In this sample, this clone turned up many times. The rearrangement joins TRBV2 to TRBJ2-3; TRBD2 matches at 8 bases. The CDR3 consists of 19 residues. In germline, CDR1 is SNHLY, CDR2 FYNNEI. V shed 3 bases, J shed 5 bases, and the junction held 19 bases outside the gene matches. DNA of the CDR3: TGTGCCAGCAGTGAGAAGGTTCTAGCGGGTTCAGGGCCCAGAGATACGCAGTATTTT. This sequence encodes CASSEKVLAGSGPRDTQYF.

Only a few counts were recorded for this clone. The rearrangement joins TRBV9 to TRBJ1-6; the D gene is possibly TRBD1 (5 bases). Germline V gene sequence: CDR1 SGDLS, CDR2 YYNGEE. V lost 3 bases and J lost 3, with 19 bases in between. The CDR3 totals 18 residues. In DNA, the CDR3 is TGTGCCAGCAGCGGCCAAGGGGAGGCAGATAACTATAATTCACCCCTCCACTTT. Residues: CASSGQGEADNYNSPLHF.